A single sample is the source of the 27 T cell receptor beta chains below, sequenced in a study of CD8+ T cells in alopecia areata (dated by TCRdb to 2016 to 2018). The library was prepared using the immunoSEQ multiplex PCR assay. To provide template for TCR sequencing, every sample had RNA extracted and reverse transcribed into cDNA. TCRdb took over this immuneACCESS table, retaining in-frame rearrangements with V and J assigned. Such tables are incomplete; in checked studies, under half of the missing clones stem from an unresolved V gene, and the remainder is unexplained. This sample comprises fewer than 250,000 clones, around two fifths of them detected only once. The ten largest clones take up 0.48% of the sample. Interpreted using the paper, the treatment or condition label stands for: oral pan-JAK inhibitor, 5-10 mg twice daily. The sample in question was CD4+ T cells sorted from blood, obtained at roughly week 30, from a patient treated with tofacitinib. The receptors derive from a human donor with alopecia areata.

The chain recombines TRBV10-3 with TRBJ1-1; D is uncertain. Trimming took off 0 bases at V and 5 bases at J, with 4 bases between the two ends. Germline CDR1 reads ENHRY; CDR2 reads SYGVKD. The length of the CDR3 is 12 residues. In DNA, the CDR3 is TGTGCCATCAGTGAGTCGAGTACTGAAGCTTTCTTT. Translating gives CAISESSTEAFF.

This clone has more than one count but fewer than ten. The chain carries TRBV29-1 and TRBJ1-2; 9 bases fit TRBD1. The CDR3 is 15 residues long. The germline CDR1 and CDR2 sequences are SQVTM and ANQGSEA. V lost 1 base, J lost 8 bases, and 11 bases stayed unmatched. DNA for the CDR3: TGCAGCGTTGAAGTTGGGACAGGGAGGACGGCCGGCTACACCTTC. Translation: CSVEVGTGRTAGYTF.

V is TRBV5-6 and J is TRBJ1-1; D is undetermined. The CDR3 spans 14 residues. The V gene lost 4 bases and the J gene lost 1 base, with 11 bases spanning the gap. The germline V gene encodes CDR1 SGHDT and CDR2 YYEEEE. Here the CDR3 DNA reads TGTGCCAGCAGCCGGCGGGCCGGGAACACTGAAGCTTTCTTT. Its translation is CASSRRAGNTEAFF.

This rearrangement joins TRBV29-1 to TRBJ1-4; a weak D match, TRBD1 (5 bases). V was clipped by 6 bases and J by 2 bases, with 13 bases between them. The V gene's germline CDR1 is SQVTM and CDR2 ANQGSEA. CDR3 length: 14 amino acids. The CDR3 is CSVDTGGTNEKLFF. CDR3 nucleotides: TGCAGCGTAGACACTGGGGGGACTAATGAAAAACTGTTTTTT.

The chain joins TRBV2 to TRBJ1-4; D is perhaps TRBD1 (6 bases). The CDR3 totals 14 residues. Between the trimmed V and J ends, which lost 6 bases and 7 bases, there was a span of 15 bases. Germline assignment: CDR1 SNHLY and CDR2 FYNNEI. This CDR3 reads CASSATGTTEKLFF. DNA of the CDR3: TGTGCCAGCAGCGCTACCGGGACAACTGAAAAACTGTTTTTT.

In its sample, this clone was seen a few times. V usage is TRBV7-6 and J usage is TRBJ2-1, with 12 bases that match TRBD2. V shed 2 bases and J 1 base; nucleotides not matched to a gene: 9. The CDR3 extends over 19 amino acids. Germline CDR1 and CDR2: SGHVS and FNYEAQ. The CDR3 sequence: CASSLRASGGAGSYNEQFF. The CDR3 DNA sequence: TGTGCCAGCAGCTTAAGGGCTAGCGGGGGGGCCGGGTCCTACAATGAGCAGTTCTTC. The full variable domain, with the rest looked up from reference TRBV7-6 and TRBJ2-1, is GAGVSQSPRYKVTKRGQDVALRCDPISGHVSLYWYRQALGQGPEFLTYFNYEAQQDKSGLPNDRFSAERPEGSISTLTIQRTEQRDSAMYRCASSLRASGGAGSYNEQFFGPGTRLTVL.

This chain joins TRBV30 and TRBJ1-6, with D hard to call. The CDR3 contains 12 residues. Germline V lookup: CDR1 GTSNPN, CDR2 SVGIG (reference sequence). The V end was cut by 1 base, the J end by 8 bases, with 6 bases between. The CDR3 DNA follows: TGTGCCTGGAGTGAAACAGATTCACCCCTCCACTTT. Its protein is CAWSETDSPLHF.

Concerning this clone: This CDR3 is also generated by other DNA sequences in the sample. This chain links TRBV30 with TRBJ2-7; D is perhaps TRBD2 (7 bases). V was cut by 0 bases and J by 4 bases, with 13 bases left in between. Germline CDR1 GTSNPN, CDR2 SVGIG (reference sequence). The CDR3 has 14 residues. CDR3 in DNA: TGTGCCTGGAGTGTACAAGGGGGGGCTTACGAGCAGTACTTC. Its protein product is CAWSVQGGAYEQYF.

The CDR3 nucleotides are TGTGCCAGCAGCTTAGGCCCGGGCACAGATACGCAGTATTTT. The encoded protein is CASSLGPGTDTQYF. The V call is TRBV7-8, the J call TRBJ2-3; no clear D. Trimming pared 1 base from V and 1 base from J, leaving 6 bases between. This CDR3 comprises 14 residues. From germline, CDR1 is SGHVS and CDR2 FQNEAQ.

J is TRBJ1-2 and V is TRBV6-5; no reliable D call. V was cut by 7 bases and J by 7 bases, with 19 bases left in between. CDR3 size: 14 residues. Germline CDR1 is MNHEY and CDR2 is SVGAGI. This chain's CDR3 is CASISPGPPAGYTF. CDR3 nucleotide sequence: TGTGCCAGCATCTCACCCGGCCCGCCCGCTGGCTACACCTTC.

The sample holds a few counts of this clone. This rearrangement joins TRBV4-1 to TRBJ2-7; the D call may be TRBD1 or TRBD2 (5 bases each). The length of the CDR3 is 15 residues. The ends were cut back, 0 bases at V and 1 base at J, with 10 bases in the middle. Germline CDR1 and CDR2: MGHRA and YSYEKL. The CDR3 DNA sequence: TGCGCCAGCAGCCAAGATCGGGGCGGATCCTACGAGCAGTACTTC. Protein: CASSQDRGGSYEQYF.

The chain employs TRBV5-1 and TRBJ1-2; 10 bases map to TRBD1. The V gene's germline CDR1 is SGHRS and CDR2 YFSETQ. The CDR3 is 15 amino acids. V lost 3 bases and J lost 6; bases outside the gene matches: 8. CDR3 amino acids: CASSSTGGAVHGYTF. In DNA form, the CDR3 reads TGCGCCAGCAGCTCGACAGGGGGCGCAGTCCATGGCTACACCTTC.

The rearrangement links TRBV7-2 to TRBJ2-3; 7 nucleotides match TRBD1. Germline V gene lookup returns CDR1 SGHTA and CDR2 FQGNSA. V was pared by 2 bases and J by 1 base, with 9 bases of the junction left unmatched. CDR3 length: 17 amino acids. Written as DNA, the CDR3 is TGTGCCAGCAGCTTACGACAGGGATGGCGGGGCACAGATACGCAGTATTTT. Protein product: CASSLRQGWRGTDTQYF.

V gene TRBV7-3 combines with J gene TRBJ2-2; perhaps TRBD2 as D (6 bases). The length of the CDR3 is 15 residues. Germline loops: CDR1 SGHTA, CDR2 FQGTGA. The V and J ends lost 5 bases and 1 base respectively, with 11 bases between them. CDR3: CASSLGGKNTGELFF. CDR3 coding DNA: TGTGCCAGCAGCCTGGGGGGAAAGAACACCGGGGAGCTGTTTTTT.

A few counts support this clone. Other DNA variants within this sample encode the same CDR3. The chain uses TRBV18 and TRBJ1-1; D ambiguous. Between the trimmed V and J ends, which lost 1 base and 1 base, there was a span of 4 bases. Per the germline V gene, CDR1 is KGHSH and CDR2 is LQKENI. The CDR3 is 13 residues long. The CDR3 nucleotides read TGTGCCAGCTCACCACAGGGGAACACTGAAGCTTTCTTT. It is translated as CASSPQGNTEAFF.

The chain recombines TRBV18 with TRBJ2-5; 8 nucleotides agree with TRBD1. Germline CDR1 is KGHSH and CDR2 is LQKENI. The CDR3 contains 14 residues. The V gene end was trimmed by 3 bases and the J gene end by 5 bases; junction bases not matched to a gene: 5. The CDR3 region is CASSPTGQGETQYF. The CDR3, as DNA: TGTGCCAGCTCACCTACAGGACAGGGCGAGACCCAGTACTTC.

The gene calls are TRBV29-1 and TRBJ1-1; the match to TRBD1 covers 7 bases. Germline values: CDR1 SQVTM, CDR2 ANQGSEA. Losses at the gene ends were 2 bases for V and 11 bases for J; bases not matched to a gene: 11. The CDR3 spans 13 residues. The CDR3 loop is CSVELRQGEKAFF. In nucleotides, the CDR3 is TGCAGCGTTGAACTACGACAGGGAGAAAAGGCTTTCTTT. Using reference TRBV29-1 and TRBJ1-1 for the parts outside the CDR3, the full variable domain is SAVISQKPSRDICQRGTSLTIQCQVDSQVTMMFWYRQQPGQSLTLIATANQGSEATYESGFVIDKFPISRPNLTFSTLTVSNMSPEDSSIYLCSVELRQGEKAFFGQGTRLTVV.

CDR3 sequence reads: CASSLRGGAIDEQFF. The CDR3 DNA follows: TGTGCCAGCAGCCTCCGGGGGGGGGCTATAGATGAGCAGTTCTTC. The J gene is TRBJ2-1, the V gene TRBV6-6; TRBD2 matches 8 bases. V lost 6 bases and J lost 8; bases outside the gene matches: 12. Germline CDR1 reads MNHNY; CDR2 reads SVGAGI (reference sequence). This CDR3 region has 15 residues.

The chain links TRBV9 to TRBJ2-1, with a possible D match to TRBD2 (7 bases). Germline loops: CDR1 SGDLS, CDR2 YYNGEE. The CDR3 consists of 16 residues. The ends were cut back, 0 bases at V and 2 bases at J, with 12 bases in the middle. Written as DNA, the CDR3 is TGTGCCAGCAGCGTAGATAGGCGGGGGCCCTACAATGAGCAGTTCTTC. Translating it yields CASSVDRRGPYNEQFF.

For the CDR3, the DNA is TGTGCCAGCAGTGAATATCCGGAGACCCAGTACTTC. Protein: CASSEYPETQYF. J is TRBJ2-5 and V is TRBV25-1; D gene uncertain. The CDR3 loop spans 12 amino acids. Germline V CDR1 and CDR2: MGHDK, SYGVNS. Trimming cost V 0 bases and J 5 bases, with 4 bases left between them.

This clone appeared a few times. This chain connects TRBV30 to TRBJ2-1; tentative D call: TRBD2 (7 bases). Trimming cost V 7 bases and J 6 bases, with 19 bases left between them. The CDR3 runs 14 residues. The V gene's germline CDR1 is GTSNPN and CDR2 SVGIG (reference sequence). CDR3: CAFLRGAFLNEQFF. The CDR3, as DNA: TGTGCCTTCTTACGGGGGGCCTTTCTCAATGAGCAGTTCTTC.

The chain is built from TRBV4-2 and TRBJ2-7; 8 bases match TRBD1. The CDR3 is 14 residues long. The germline V gene encodes CDR1 LGHNA and CDR2 YNFKEQ. V lost 1 base and J lost 7; bases outside the gene matches: 6. The CDR3 sequence: CASSQGQGTGEQYF. The CDR3 DNA sequence: TGTGCCAGCAGCCAAGGACAGGGGACTGGGGAGCAGTACTTC.

The chain recombines TRBV30 with TRBJ2-2; no reliable D call. V shed 4 bases and J shed 0 bases, with 9 bases lying between them. Germline V gene sequence: CDR1 GTSNPN, CDR2 SVGIG (reference sequence). This CDR3 spans 14 amino acids. The CDR3 here is CAWKKASNTGELFF. The CDR3 nucleotides are TGTGCCTGGAAAAAGGCTTCGAACACCGGGGAGCTGTTTTTT.

This clone was counted between two and nine times. The chain combines TRBV7-9 with TRBJ2-7; TRBD1 matches 7 bases. Germline lookup yields CDR1 SEHNR and CDR2 FQNEAQ (reference sequence). Germline trimming cut 4 bases from V and 3 bases from J; bases unmatched to any gene: 6. The CDR3 runs to 14 residues. The CDR3 bases are TGTGCCAGCAGCTCCTCCGGGACAGTCTACGAGCAGTACTTC. As protein: CASSSSGTVYEQYF.

This clone has at least ten counts. The rearrangement links TRBV6-5 to TRBJ1-4; D gene ambiguous. CDR1 is MNHEY, CDR2 SVGAGI, per germline. V was clipped by 2 bases and J by 7 bases, with 8 bases between them. The CDR3 runs to 13 residues. CDR3 amino acids: CASSYLAAEKLFF. CDR3 in DNA: TGTGCCAGCAGTTACCTGGCAGCTGAAAAACTGTTTTTT.

This rearrangement joins TRBV7-2 to TRBJ2-7, with D possibly being TRBD2 (6 bases). V lost 3 bases and J 0 bases, leaving 12 bases between the germline ends. The germline gives CDR1 SGHTA, CDR2 FQGNSA. This CDR3 is 15 amino acids long. CDR3 sequence reads: CASSLGLSSSYEQYF. The CDR3 DNA is TGTGCCAGCAGCTTGGGACTTTCAAGCTCCTACGAGCAGTACTTC.

The V call is TRBV20-1, the J call TRBJ2-1, with D possibly matching TRBD1 (5 bases). This CDR3 spans 11 amino acids. Deletions cut 4 bases from V and 5 bases from J, with 6 bases between. Germline V gene lookup returns CDR1 DFQATT and CDR2 SNEGSKA (reference sequence). CDR3 in amino acids: CSATGNNEQFF. Here the CDR3 DNA reads TGCAGTGCTACAGGGAACAATGAGCAGTTCTTC.